The 25 T cell receptor beta chains below all came from one sample that was sequenced in a study of T cell repertoires in cytomegalovirus infection. A single record per CDR3 protein comes from TCRdb applying MiXCR to the reads. The table has nearly 650,000 distinct CDR3 sequences, 20% to 30% seen once. What was sequenced was CD8+ T cells from PBMCs. Receptors originate from a human donor in good health (CMV status not recorded). Some clones in this sample may be carry-over from other donors' samples.

In its sample, this clonotype was seen many times. This sequence joins TRBV7-6 and TRBJ2-1; TRBD2 aligns across 7 bases. CDR1 is SGHVS and CDR2 is FNYEAQ in the germline V gene. There are 13 residues in the CDR3. V was clipped by 3 bases and J by 6 bases; unmatched bases: 2. The chain's CDR3 is CASSFTSVNEQFF. As DNA, the CDR3 is TGTGCCAGCAGCTTTACTAGCGTCAATGAGCAGTTCTTC.

The chain links TRBV29-1 to TRBJ2-1; no definite D call. CDR1 and CDR2 (germline): SQVTM, ANQGSEA. V lost 6 bases, J lost 4 bases, and 7 bases lay in between. The CDR3 contains 11 residues. CDR3 DNA sequence: TGCAGCGTGAGGATTTACAATGAGCAGTTCTTC. Translated: CSVRIYNEQFF.

V usage is TRBV20-1 and J usage is TRBJ1-2, with a weak D call TRBD1 (5 bases). The CDR3 extends over 13 amino acids. V was shortened by 0 bases and J by 7 bases, with 12 bases between the two germline ends. Germline V gene lookup returns CDR1 DFQATT and CDR2 SNEGSKA (reference sequence). CDR3 protein: CSARDWGGVGYTF. DNA for the CDR3: TGCAGTGCTAGAGATTGGGGGGGTGTTGGCTACACCTTC.

This clonotype occurred many times. This rearrangement joins TRBV7-2 to TRBJ2-7; 9 bases are a match to TRBD1. With V trimmed by 6 bases and J by 1 base, 10 bases remained unmatched. The length of the CDR3 is 16 residues. Germline V lookup: CDR1 SGHTA, CDR2 FQGNSA. CDR3 sequence: CASRLPGQGPSYEQYF. The CDR3 coding sequence is TGTGCCAGCAGGCTCCCGGGACAGGGCCCATCCTACGAGCAGTACTTC.

The rearrangement joins TRBV20-1 to TRBJ1-1, with a tentative D call TRBD1 (6 bases). CDR3 length equals 17 residues. Germline assignment: CDR1 DFQATT and CDR2 SNEGSKA (reference sequence). V was shortened by 3 bases and J by 4 bases, with 24 bases between the two germline ends. The CDR3 reads CSARGPGHPSRGTEAFF. In DNA, the CDR3 is TGCAGTGCTAGGGGGCCGGGACACCCCTCGAGGGGCACTGAAGCTTTCTTT.

This clonotype was picked up many times. The chain carries TRBV7-2 and TRBJ2-7; D is possibly TRBD2 (5 bases). The CDR3 is made up of 13 amino acids. V shed 2 bases and J shed 0 bases, with 5 bases lying between them. Germline CDR1 SGHTA, CDR2 FQGNSA. CDR3 protein: CASSLTSSYEQYV. In DNA, the CDR3 is TGTGCCAGCAGCTTAACTAGCTCCTACGAGCAGTACGTC.

This clonotype was seen only a few times. The genes are TRBV25-1 and TRBJ2-6; D perhaps matches TRBD1 (5 bases). CDR3 length: 17 amino acids. Trimming shortened V by 2 bases and J by 3 bases, and 14 bases separated the two germline ends. In germline, CDR1 is MGHDK, CDR2 SYGVNS. This CDR3 reads CASSEARAYYGANVLTF. In DNA, the CDR3 is TGTGCCAGCAGTGAAGCCAGGGCCTACTATGGGGCCAACGTCCTGACTTTC.

V and J are TRBV5-1 and TRBJ2-1, with 11 bases aligning to TRBD2. V gave up 0 bases and J gave up 8 bases; unmatched junction bases: 4. The CDR3 consists of 15 residues. Germline V gene lookup returns CDR1 SGHRS and CDR2 YFSETQ. The CDR3 here is CASSLGSGGAHEQFF. The CDR3 DNA follows: TGCGCCAGCAGCTTGGGTAGCGGGGGGGCCCATGAGCAGTTCTTC.

The chain has TRBV2 and TRBJ2-1; D is uncertain. V was clipped by 3 bases and J by 8 bases, with 5 bases between them. The germline V gene encodes CDR1 SNHLY and CDR2 FYNNEI. There are 11 residues in the CDR3. For the CDR3, the DNA is TGTGCCAGCAGTGATGAGGATGAGCAGTTCTTC. Protein: CASSDEDEQFF.

This chain connects TRBV12-3 or TRBV12-4 to TRBJ2-1; 10 bases map to TRBD1. The CDR3 covers 15 residues. V shed 5 bases, J shed 6 bases, and the junction held 7 bases outside the gene matches. The CDR3 coding sequence is TGTGCCAGCAGTCCCCGGGGACAGGGGCCCAATGAGCAGTTCTTC. It yields the protein CASSPRGQGPNEQFF.

The chain is built from TRBV14 and TRBJ1-1; D call uncertain. This CDR3 region has 15 residues. The V end lost 8 bases, the J end lost 1 base, and 17 bases lay between the germline ends. Per germline, CDR1 SGHDN and CDR2 FVKESK. This CDR3 reads CASYRPSDPNTEAFF. For the CDR3, the DNA is TGTGCCAGCTACCGCCCCTCGGACCCGAACACTGAAGCTTTCTTT.

As concerns this clonotype: One base away lies a much larger clone, so this may be a sequencing read error. V gene TRBV11-1 combines with J gene TRBJ2-7, with 8 bases matching TRBD1. Germline values: CDR1 SGHAT, CDR2 FQDESV (reference sequence). Losses at the gene ends were 5 bases for V and 7 bases for J; bases not matched to a gene: 10. There are 14 residues in the CDR3. The chain's CDR3 is CASSPGTGSLEQYF. DNA for the CDR3: TGTGCCAGCAGCCCAGGGACAGGCAGTCTGGAGCAGTACTTC.

This clonotype was counted a few times. The J gene is TRBJ1-4, the V gene TRBV27, with 12 bases aligning to TRBD1. The CDR3 totals 14 residues. V shed 4 bases and J 10 bases; nucleotides not matched to a gene: 4. Germline assignment: CDR1 MNHEY and CDR2 SMNVEV (reference sequence). The CDR3 DNA is TGTGCCAGCAGTTACGGGACAGGGGGCGGAAAACTGTTTTTT. It encodes CASSYGTGGGKLFF.

This clonotype came up many times. This CDR3 reads CAIASLGLQAGANVLTF. The CDR3 nucleotides are TGTGCCATCGCGAGTTTGGGACTACAGGCTGGGGCCAACGTCCTGACTTTC. The gene calls are TRBV10-3 and TRBJ2-6; 7 nucleotides align to TRBD2. CDR3 length equals 17 residues. CDR1 is ENHRY and CDR2 is SYGVKD in the germline V gene. V lost 8 bases, J lost 2 bases, and 12 bases stayed unmatched.

V is TRBV6-5 and J is TRBJ1-2; 7 bases are shared with TRBD1. The CDR3 has 17 residues. CDR1 is MNHEY and CDR2 is SVGAGI in the germline V gene. The J segment lost 4 bases and the V segment lost 5 bases, leaving 16 bases of the junction unmatched. The CDR3 protein is CASSPYSNRGVGYGYTF. In nucleotides, the CDR3 is TGTGCCAGCAGTCCCTACTCGAACAGGGGTGTCGGCTATGGCTACACCTTC.

The chain couples TRBV19 to TRBJ1-4; 10 bases map to TRBD1. The CDR3 contains 18 residues. V gave up 7 bases and J gave up 8 bases; unmatched junction bases: 19. CDR1 and CDR2 from the germline V gene are LNHDA and SQIVND (reference sequence). The CDR3 coding sequence is TGTGCCAGTATGGCCGGGACAGGGGACATCGCAACCACGGAAAAACTGTTTTTT. Its translation is CASMAGTGDIATTEKLFF. Supplemented by reference TRBV19 and TRBJ1-4, the full variable domain reads DGGITQSPKYLFRKEGQNVTLSCEQNLNHDAMYWYRQDPGQGLRLIYYSQIVNDFQKGDIAEGYSVSREKKESFPLTVTSAQKNPTAFYLCASMAGTGDIATTEKLFFGSGTQLSVL.

This clonotype occurred a few times. The genes are TRBV29-1 and TRBJ1-2; D is ambiguous. Per germline, CDR1 SQVTM and CDR2 ANQGSEA. The CDR3 is 14 residues long. V lost 3 bases and J lost 0, with 11 bases in between. CDR3 amino acids: CSVESAVSNYGYTF. In nucleotides, the CDR3 is TGCAGCGTTGAGTCGGCTGTGTCTAACTATGGCTACACCTTC.

This clonotype showed up many times. The rearrangement joins TRBV10-2 to TRBJ1-1; D remains ambiguous. Between the trimmed V and J ends, which lost 10 bases and 4 bases, there was a span of 13 bases. The CDR3 runs 12 residues. From germline, CDR1 is WSHSY and CDR2 SAAADI. This CDR3 reads CAIGPLATEAFF. CDR3 DNA sequence: TGCGCCATCGGTCCGCTGGCCACTGAAGCTTTCTTT.

The chain is built from TRBV6-5 and TRBJ1-1, with D possibly matching TRBD1 (5 bases). Per the germline V gene, CDR1 is MNHEY and CDR2 is SVGAGI. V was trimmed by 0 bases and J by 0 bases, leaving 8 bases between them. The CDR3 has 15 residues. CDR3 in amino acids: CASSYSPGLNTEAFF. CDR3 bases: TGTGCCAGCAGTTACTCGCCGGGACTGAACACTGAAGCTTTCTTT.

This clonotype showed up just a few times. CDR3 nucleotide sequence: TGCAGTGCTAGAGCCCCGGACAGACTCAATCAGCCCCAGCATTTT. It specifies CSARAPDRLNQPQHF. The V call is TRBV20-1, the J call TRBJ1-5, with D possibly matching TRBD1 (6 bases). This CDR3 has 15 amino acids. Trimming left V 1 base short and J 3 bases short, with 13 bases between. Germline V lookup: CDR1 DFQATT, CDR2 SNEGSKA (reference sequence).

The chain carries TRBV24-1 and TRBJ2-2; D unclear. V lost 5 bases and J 1 base, leaving 4 bases between the germline ends. Germline CDR1 KGHDR, CDR2 SFDVKD. The CDR3 contains 13 residues. The CDR3 spells CATSGGNTGELFF. In nucleotides, the CDR3 is TGTGCCACCAGTGGCGGGAACACCGGGGAGCTGTTTTTT.

Notes on this clonotype: A much larger clone differs by one base, so this may be a read error. The genes are TRBV7-9 and TRBJ2-7; a weak D match, TRBD2 (5 bases). The V gene lost 2 bases and the J gene lost 3 bases, with 5 bases spanning the gap. The V gene's germline CDR1 is SEHNR and CDR2 FQNEAQ (reference sequence). This CDR3 contains 12 residues. The CDR3 protein is CASSLRDYEQYF. CDR3 nucleotides: TGTGCCAGCAGCTTACGGGACTACGAGCAGTACTTC.

This clonotype was recorded a few times. The chain joins TRBV20-1 to TRBJ2-3, with 12 bases fitting TRBD2. Germline CDR1 reads DFQATT; CDR2 reads SNEGSKA (reference sequence). Trimming took 6 bases from V and 2 from J; bases not matched to a gene: 9. The CDR3 totals 16 residues. CDR3 loop: CSATGRLAGDTDTQYF. CDR3 nucleotides: TGCAGTGCAACCGGAAGACTAGCGGGGGACACAGATACGCAGTATTTT.

This clonotype has ten or more counts. The chain uses TRBV7-8 and TRBJ2-1, with a weak D call TRBD1 (6 bases). Germline V gives CDR1 SGHVS, CDR2 FQNEAQ. V gave up 5 bases and J gave up 2 bases, with 7 bases separating them. CDR3 length: 13 amino acids. The CDR3 DNA follows: TGTGCCAGCAGCCGGACAGCCTACAATGAGCAGTTCTTC. Residues: CASSRTAYNEQFF.

This chain links TRBV20-1 with TRBJ1-2; D perhaps matches TRBD1 (5 bases). In germline, CDR1 is DFQATT, CDR2 SNEGSKA (reference sequence). This CDR3 is 12 amino acids long. Trimming stripped 3 bases from V and 4 bases from J, with 9 bases between. Here the CDR3 reads CSARGRTYGYTF. The CDR3 DNA follows: TGCAGTGCTAGGGGGCGCACCTATGGCTACACCTTC.